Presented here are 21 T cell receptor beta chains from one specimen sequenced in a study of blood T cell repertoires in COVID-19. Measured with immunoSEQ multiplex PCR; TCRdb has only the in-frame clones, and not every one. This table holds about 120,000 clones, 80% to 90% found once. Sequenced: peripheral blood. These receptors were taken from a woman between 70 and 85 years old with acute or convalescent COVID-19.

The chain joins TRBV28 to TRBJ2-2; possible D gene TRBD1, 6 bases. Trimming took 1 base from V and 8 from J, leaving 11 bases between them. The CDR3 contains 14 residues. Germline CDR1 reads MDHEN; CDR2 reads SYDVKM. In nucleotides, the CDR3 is TGTGCCAGCAGTTTATCCCCAGGGGCTGGGGAGCTGTTTTTT. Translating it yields CASSLSPGAGELFF.

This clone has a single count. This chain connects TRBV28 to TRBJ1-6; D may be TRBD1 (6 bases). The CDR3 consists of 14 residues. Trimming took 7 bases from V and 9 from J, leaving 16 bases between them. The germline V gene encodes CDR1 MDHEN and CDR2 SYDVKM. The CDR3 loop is CASNPQGLFSPLHF. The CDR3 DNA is TGTGCCAGCAATCCCCAGGGGTTATTTTCACCCCTCCACTTT.

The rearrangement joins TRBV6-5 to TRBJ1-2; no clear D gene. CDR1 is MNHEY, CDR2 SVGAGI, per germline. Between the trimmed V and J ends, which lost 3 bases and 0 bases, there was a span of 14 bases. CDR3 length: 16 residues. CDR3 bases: TGTGCCAGCAGTTATGTAAGCGTAGAATCTAACTATGGCTACACCTTC. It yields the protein CASSYVSVESNYGYTF.

CDR3 sequence reads: CASSLSDRINQPQHF. CDR3 nucleotides: TGTGCCAGCAGTTTATCGGACAGAATAAATCAGCCCCAGCATTTT. The V call is TRBV28, the J call TRBJ1-5; possibly TRBD1 for D (6 bases). V was clipped by 1 base and J by 4 bases, with 11 bases between them. The germline V gene encodes CDR1 MDHEN and CDR2 SYDVKM. The CDR3 sequence is 15 residues long.

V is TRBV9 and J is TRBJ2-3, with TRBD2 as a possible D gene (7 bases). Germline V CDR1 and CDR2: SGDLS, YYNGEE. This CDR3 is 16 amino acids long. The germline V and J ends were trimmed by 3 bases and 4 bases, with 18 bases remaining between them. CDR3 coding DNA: TGTGCCAGCAGCGCGAGGGGGGGTCAAGCCCCAGATACGCAGTATTTT. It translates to CASSARGGQAPDTQYF.

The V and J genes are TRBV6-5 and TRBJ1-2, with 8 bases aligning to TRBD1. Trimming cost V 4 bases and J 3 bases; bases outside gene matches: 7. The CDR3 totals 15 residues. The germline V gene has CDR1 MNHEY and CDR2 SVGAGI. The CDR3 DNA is TGTGCCAGCAGTTCTCCCCAGGGGGCTTACTATGGCTACACCTTC. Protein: CASSSPQGAYYGYTF.

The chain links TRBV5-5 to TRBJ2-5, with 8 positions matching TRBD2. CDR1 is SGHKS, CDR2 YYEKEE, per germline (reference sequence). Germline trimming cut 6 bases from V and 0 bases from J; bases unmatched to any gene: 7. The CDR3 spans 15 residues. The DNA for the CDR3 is TGTGCCAGCAACACCGGGGGGGAGTACCAAGAGACCCAGTACTTC. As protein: CASNTGGEYQETQYF.

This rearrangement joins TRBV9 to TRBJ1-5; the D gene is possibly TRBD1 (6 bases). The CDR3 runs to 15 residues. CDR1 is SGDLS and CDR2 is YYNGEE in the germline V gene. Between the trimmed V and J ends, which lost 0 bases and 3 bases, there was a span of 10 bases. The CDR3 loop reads CASSVVQGVNQPQHF. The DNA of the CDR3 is TGTGCCAGCAGCGTAGTACAGGGCGTCAATCAGCCCCAGCATTTT. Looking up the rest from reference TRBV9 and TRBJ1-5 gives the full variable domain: DSGVTQTPKHLITATGQRVTLRCSPRSGDLSVYWYQQSLDQGLQFLIQYYNGEERAKGNILERFSAQQFPDLHSELNLSSLELGDSALYFCASSVVQGVNQPQHFGDGTRLSIL.

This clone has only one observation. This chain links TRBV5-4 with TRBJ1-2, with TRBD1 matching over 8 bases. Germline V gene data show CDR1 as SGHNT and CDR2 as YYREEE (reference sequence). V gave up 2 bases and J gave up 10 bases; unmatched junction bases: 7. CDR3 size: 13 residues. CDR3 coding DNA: TGTGCCAGCAGCTTAGGCCAGGGGGCTAACTACACCTTC. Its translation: CASSLGQGANYTF.

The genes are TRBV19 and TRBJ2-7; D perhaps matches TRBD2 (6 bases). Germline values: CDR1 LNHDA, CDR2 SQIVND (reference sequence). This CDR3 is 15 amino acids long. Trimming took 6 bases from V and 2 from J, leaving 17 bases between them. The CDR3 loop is CASRLGGQGPYEQYF. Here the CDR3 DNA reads TGTGCCAGTAGGCTCGGAGGGCAGGGTCCCTACGAGCAGTACTTC.

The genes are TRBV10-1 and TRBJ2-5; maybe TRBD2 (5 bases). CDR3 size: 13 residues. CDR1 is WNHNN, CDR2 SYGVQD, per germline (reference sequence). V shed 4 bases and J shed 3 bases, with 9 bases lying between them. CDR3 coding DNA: TGCGCCAGCAGTGGAGGGTTAGAAGAGACCCAGTACTTC. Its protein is CASSGGLEETQYF.

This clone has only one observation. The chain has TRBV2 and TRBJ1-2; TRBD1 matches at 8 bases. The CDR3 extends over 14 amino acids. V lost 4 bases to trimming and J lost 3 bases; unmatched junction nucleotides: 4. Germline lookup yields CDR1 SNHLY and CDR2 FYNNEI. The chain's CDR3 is CASSVGTGDYGYTF. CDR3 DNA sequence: TGTGCCAGCAGTGTCGGGACAGGCGACTATGGCTACACCTTC.

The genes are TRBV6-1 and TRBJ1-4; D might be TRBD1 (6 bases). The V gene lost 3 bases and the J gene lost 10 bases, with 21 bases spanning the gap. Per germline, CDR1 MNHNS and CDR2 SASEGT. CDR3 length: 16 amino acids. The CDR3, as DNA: TGTGCCAGCAGTGACACAGGGACAACGACTCGGGGAAAACTGTTTTTT. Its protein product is CASSDTGTTTRGKLFF.

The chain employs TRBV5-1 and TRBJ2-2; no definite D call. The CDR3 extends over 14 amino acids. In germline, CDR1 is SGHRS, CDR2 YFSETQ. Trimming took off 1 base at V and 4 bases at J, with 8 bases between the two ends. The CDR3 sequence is CASSLSQVTGELFF. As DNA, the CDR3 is TGCGCCAGCAGCTTGTCCCAGGTCACCGGGGAGCTGTTTTTT.

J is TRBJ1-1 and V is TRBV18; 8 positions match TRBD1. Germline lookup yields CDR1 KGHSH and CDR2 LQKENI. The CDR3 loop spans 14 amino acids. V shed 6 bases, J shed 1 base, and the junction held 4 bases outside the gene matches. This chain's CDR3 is CASSSRGQNTEAFF. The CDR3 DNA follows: TGTGCCAGCTCCTCCAGGGGGCAGAACACTGAAGCTTTCTTT.

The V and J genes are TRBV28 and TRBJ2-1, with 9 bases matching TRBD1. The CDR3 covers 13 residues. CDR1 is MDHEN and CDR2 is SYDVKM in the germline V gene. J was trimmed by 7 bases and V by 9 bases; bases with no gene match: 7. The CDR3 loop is CASKTGGLNEQFF. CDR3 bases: TGTGCCAGTAAAACAGGGGGCTTGAATGAGCAGTTCTTC.

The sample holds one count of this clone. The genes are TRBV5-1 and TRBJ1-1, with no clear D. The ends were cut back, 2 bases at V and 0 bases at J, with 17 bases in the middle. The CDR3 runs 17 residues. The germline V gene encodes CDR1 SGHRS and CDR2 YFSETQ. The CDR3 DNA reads TGCGCCAGCAGCTTAACCGGTTCCACTCTTATGAACACTGAAGCTTTCTTT. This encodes CASSLTGSTLMNTEAFF.

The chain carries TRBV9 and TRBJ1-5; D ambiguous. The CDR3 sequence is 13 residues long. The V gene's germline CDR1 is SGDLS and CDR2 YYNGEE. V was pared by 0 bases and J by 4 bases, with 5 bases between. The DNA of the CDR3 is TGTGCCAGCAGCGTAGGGGAGAATCAGCCCCAGCATTTT. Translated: CASSVGENQPQHF. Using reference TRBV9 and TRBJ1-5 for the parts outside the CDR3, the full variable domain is DSGVTQTPKHLITATGQRVTLRCSPRSGDLSVYWYQQSLDQGLQFLIQYYNGEERAKGNILERFSAQQFPDLHSELNLSSLELGDSALYFCASSVGENQPQHFGDGTRLSIL.

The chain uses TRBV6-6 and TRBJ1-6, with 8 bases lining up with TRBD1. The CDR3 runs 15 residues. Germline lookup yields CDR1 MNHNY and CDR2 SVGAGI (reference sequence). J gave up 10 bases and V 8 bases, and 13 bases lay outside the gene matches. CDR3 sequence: CASGVLGQGQSPLHF. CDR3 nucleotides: TGTGCCAGCGGCGTACTCGGACAGGGCCAATCACCCCTCCACTTT.

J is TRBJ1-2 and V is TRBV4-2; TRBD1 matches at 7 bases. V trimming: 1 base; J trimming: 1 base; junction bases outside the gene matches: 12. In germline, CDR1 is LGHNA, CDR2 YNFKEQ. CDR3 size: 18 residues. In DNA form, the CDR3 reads TGTGCCAGCAGCCAAGTGGGAGCAGGGGGGATACTTAACTATGGCTACACCTTC. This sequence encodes CASSQVGAGGILNYGYTF.

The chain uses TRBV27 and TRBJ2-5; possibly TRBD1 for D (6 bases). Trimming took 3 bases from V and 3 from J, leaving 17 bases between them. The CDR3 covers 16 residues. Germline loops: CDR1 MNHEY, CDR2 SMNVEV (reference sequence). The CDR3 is CASSFPSRDTKETQYF. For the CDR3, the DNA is TGTGCCAGCAGTTTCCCATCGAGGGACACTAAAGAGACCCAGTACTTC.